One sample yielded the 31 T cell receptor beta chains listed below, sequenced in a study of shared clonotypes between healthy human individuals. The repertoire was sequenced with immunoSEQ multiplex PCR; TCRdb's copy has only in-frame clones and lacks some. Found here are over a million clones, about four fifths of them singletons; the top ten hold roughly 0.56%. Sample: memory CD4+ T cells from PBMCs. Specified subset: CD45RA-negative fraction. These receptors were collected from a man aged 18 to 30 in good health. Some clones in this sample may be carry-over from other donors' samples.

V is TRBV5-8 and J is TRBJ2-3; TRBD2 might be the D (6 bases). The germline gives CDR1 SGHTS, CDR2 YDEGEE. The CDR3 sequence is 14 residues long. V was shortened by 0 bases and J by 5 bases, with 10 bases between the two germline ends. The CDR3 here is CASSLGIGGDTQYF. DNA for the CDR3: TGTGCCAGCAGCTTGGGGATCGGGGGAGATACGCAGTATTTT.

The chain has TRBV28 and TRBJ1-2, with D possibly being TRBD1 (5 bases). V lost 5 bases to trimming and J lost 8 bases, with 18 bases between them. Germline V CDR1 and CDR2: MDHEN, SYDVKM. The CDR3 has 14 amino acids. CDR3 loop: CASSPFGGGAGYTF. The CDR3 bases are TGTGCCAGCAGTCCCTTCGGCGGGGGAGCAGGCTACACCTTC.

The gene calls are TRBV9 and TRBJ2-5; 11 positions agree with TRBD1. V lost 0 bases, J lost 5 bases, and 0 bases stayed unmatched. The CDR3 has 14 residues. Per the germline V gene, CDR1 is SGDLS and CDR2 is YYNGEE. CDR3 in DNA: TGTGCCAGCAGCGTAGGGGACAGGGGGGAGACCCAGTACTTC. Its protein product is CASSVGDRGETQYF. The variable domain in full, with the rest retrieved from reference TRBV9 and TRBJ2-5, is DSGVTQTPKHLITATGQRVTLRCSPRSGDLSVYWYQQSLDQGLQFLIQYYNGEERAKGNILERFSAQQFPDLHSELNLSSLELGDSALYFCASSVGDRGETQYFGPGTRLLVL.

This chain connects TRBV6-5 to TRBJ2-2; D not resolved. V lost 6 bases, J lost 1 base, and 12 bases lay in between. In germline, CDR1 is MNHEY, CDR2 SVGAGI. This CDR3 spans 15 amino acids. CDR3 amino acids: CASRYGNLNTGELFF. CDR3 nucleotides: TGTGCCAGCAGATACGGTAATCTGAACACCGGGGAGCTGTTTTTT.

The chain employs TRBV10-1 and TRBJ1-6; D ambiguous. This CDR3 spans 14 amino acids. Trimming cost V 6 bases and J 5 bases, with 11 bases left between them. The germline V gene has CDR1 WNHNN and CDR2 SYGVQD (reference sequence). In DNA, the CDR3 is TGCGCCAGCAGCATCCATATAAATAATTCACCCCTCCACTTT. The encoded protein is CASSIHINNSPLHF.

The chain links TRBV7-2 to TRBJ2-3, with D possibly being TRBD1 (5 bases). This CDR3 is 16 amino acids long. V lost 5 bases and J lost 0, with 15 bases in between. Per germline, CDR1 SGHTA and CDR2 FQGNSA. CDR3 in amino acids: CASSPRVRVSTDTQYF. In DNA form, the CDR3 reads TGTGCCAGCAGCCCCAGGGTCCGAGTTAGCACAGATACGCAGTATTTT.

CDR3 loop: CASRQDSGNTIYF. The CDR3 DNA reads as TGTGCCAGCCGACAGGACTCTGGAAACACCATATATTTT. V is TRBV11-2 and J is TRBJ1-3, with D perhaps TRBD1 (6 bases). The CDR3 has 13 residues. Trimming cost V 8 bases and J 0 bases, with 8 bases left between them. Germline values: CDR1 SGHAT, CDR2 FQNNGV.

The chain couples TRBV19 to TRBJ1-2; D gene uncertain. Germline CDR1 reads LNHDA; CDR2 reads SQIVND (reference sequence). V was trimmed by 1 base and J by 4 bases, leaving 7 bases between them. CDR3 length: 13 amino acids. The CDR3 region has the DNA TGTGCCAGTAGTATAGGACGGATCTATGGCTACACCTTC. Protein sequence: CASSIGRIYGYTF. Using reference TRBV19 and TRBJ1-2 for the parts outside the CDR3, the full variable domain is DGGITQSPKYLFRKEGQNVTLSCEQNLNHDAMYWYRQDPGQGLRLIYYSQIVNDFQKGDIAEGYSVSREKKESFPLTVTSAQKNPTAFYLCASSIGRIYGYTFGSGTRLTVV.

J is TRBJ1-1 and V is TRBV11-2; D is unresolved. V was cut by 1 base and J by 5 bases, with 11 bases left in between. Germline V gene sequence: CDR1 SGHAT, CDR2 FQNNGV. The CDR3 is made up of 14 amino acids. The CDR3 DNA reads TGTGCCAGCAGCTTAGCGGCAGGTCGGACTGAAGCTTTCTTT. Translating it yields CASSLAAGRTEAFF.

Comments on this clone: With a much larger clone just one base away, this may be a read error. This sample includes further DNA sequences coding for the same CDR3. The chain employs TRBV5-1 and TRBJ1-1, with 10 bases that match TRBD1. This CDR3 is 14 amino acids long. The trim removed 4 bases at V and 1 base at J, leaving 1 base unmatched. Germline values: CDR1 SGHRS, CDR2 YFSETQ. CDR3 protein: CASSGQGGNTEAFF. CDR3 nucleotides: TGCGCCAGCAGCGGACAGGGGGGGAACACTGAAGCTTTCTTT.

This chain connects TRBV20-1 to TRBJ1-1; D remains ambiguous. Looked up from germline, CDR1 is DFQATT and CDR2 is SNEGSKA (reference sequence). This CDR3 comprises 10 residues. Trimming took 1 base from V and 9 from J, leaving 6 bases between them. The CDR3 sequence: CSARVAKAFF. In nucleotides, the CDR3 is TGCAGTGCTAGAGTAGCCAAAGCTTTCTTT.

Remarks on this clone: This CDR3 is also generated by other DNA sequences in the sample. The rearrangement links TRBV2 to TRBJ2-7; D not resolved. The germline V and J ends were trimmed by 8 bases and 1 base, with 3 bases remaining between them. The CDR3 runs to 10 residues. In germline, CDR1 is SNHLY, CDR2 FYNNEI. DNA of the CDR3: TGTGCCAGCCGGTCCTACGAGCAGTACTTC. Protein product: CASRSYEQYF. Looking up the rest from reference TRBV2 and TRBJ2-7 gives the full variable domain: EPEVTQTPSHQVTQMGQEVILRCVPISNHLYFYWYRQILGQKVEFLVSFYNNEISEKSEIFDDQFSVERPDGSNFTLKIRSTKLEDSAMYFCASRSYEQYFGPGTRLTVT.

The genes are TRBV7-2 and TRBJ2-1, with TRBD2 matching 13 bases. This CDR3 is 17 amino acids long. Trimming took 5 bases from V and 6 from J; bases not matched to a gene: 10. Looked up from germline, CDR1 is SGHTA and CDR2 is FQGNSA. As DNA, the CDR3 is TGTGCCAGCAGCCCGCGACGGACTAGCGGGAGTTTCAATGAGCAGTTCTTC. It is translated as CASSPRRTSGSFNEQFF. Full variable domain (remainder filled in from reference TRBV7-2 and TRBJ2-1): GAGVSQSPSNKVTEKGKDVELRCDPISGHTALYWYRQSLGQGLEFLIYFQGNSAPDKSGLPSDRFSAERTGGSVSTLTIQRTQQEDSAVYLCASSPRRTSGSFNEQFFGPGTRLTVL.

V gene TRBV7-2 combines with J gene TRBJ2-4; D is uncertain. This CDR3 is 13 amino acids long. Looked up from germline, CDR1 is SGHTA and CDR2 is FQGNSA. Trimming pared 1 base from V and 7 bases from J, leaving 8 bases between. The CDR3 DNA reads TGTGCCAGCAGCTTAGAAGTAGGGAACATTCAGTACTTC. Its translation: CASSLEVGNIQYF.

V is TRBV28 and J is TRBJ1-5; D might be TRBD1 (6 bases). With 4 bases removed from V and 1 base from J, the gap between germline ends came to 11 bases. Germline CDR1 is MDHEN and CDR2 is SYDVKM. This CDR3 is 15 amino acids long. CDR3 in amino acids: CASSSYRDSNQPQHF. The CDR3, as DNA: TGTGCCAGCAGTTCCTACAGGGACAGCAATCAGCCCCAGCATTTT.

The J gene is TRBJ1-3, the V gene TRBV6-1; no clear D gene. CDR3 length: 14 residues. The ends were cut back, 2 bases at V and 0 bases at J, with 5 bases in the middle. Germline V CDR1 and CDR2: MNHNS, SASEGT. The CDR3 nucleotides read TGTGCCAGCAGTGAATGGGGCTCTGGAAACACCATATATTTT. Protein: CASSEWGSGNTIYF.

J is TRBJ1-2 and V is TRBV29-1; 7 bases match TRBD1. Germline loops: CDR1 SQVTM, CDR2 ANQGSEA. V trimming: 7 bases; J trimming: 4 bases; junction bases outside the gene matches: 9. The CDR3 contains 13 residues. For the CDR3, the DNA is TGCAGCGATTTGGACAGGAATTTCTATGGCTACACCTTC. Its translation is CSDLDRNFYGYTF.

The J gene is TRBJ1-2, the V gene TRBV7-8; D unclear. CDR1 SGHVS and CDR2 FQNEAQ come from the germline V gene. V was cut by 5 bases and J by 4 bases, with 11 bases left in between. The CDR3 sequence is 13 residues long. The CDR3 DNA follows: TGTGCCAGCAGCAGGGAAGAGATCTATGGCTACACCTTC. This gives the protein CASSREEIYGYTF.

V is TRBV10-2 and J is TRBJ2-3; 13 nucleotides align to TRBD2. The germline CDR1 and CDR2 sequences are WSHSY and SAAADI. This CDR3 spans 15 amino acids. V lost 4 bases and J lost 4; bases outside the gene matches: 2. CDR3: CASSVTSGRADTQYF. CDR3 nucleotide sequence: TGCGCCAGCAGTGTCACTAGCGGGAGGGCAGATACGCAGTATTTT.

The chain combines TRBV19 with TRBJ1-4; the D is unclear. The CDR3 has 11 amino acids. Germline V gene lookup returns CDR1 LNHDA and CDR2 SQIVND (reference sequence). With 7 bases removed from V and 8 bases from J, the gap between germline ends came to 8 bases. The CDR3 DNA follows: TGTGCCAGTAAGATGGGGGAAAAACTGTTTTTT. Residues: CASKMGEKLFF.

The V call is TRBV6-6, the J call TRBJ2-1, with TRBD2 identical over 9 bases. After removal of 4 bases from V and 5 bases from J, the junction contained 9 bases not matched to a gene. This CDR3 comprises 16 residues. Germline V gene data show CDR1 as MNHNY and CDR2 as SVGAGI (reference sequence). CDR3: CASSSYTRTSDNEQFF. CDR3 DNA sequence: TGTGCCAGCAGTTCATATACCCGGACTAGCGACAATGAGCAGTTCTTC.

V and J are TRBV5-4 and TRBJ2-1; TRBD2 matches 7 bases. The trim removed 5 bases at V and 5 bases at J, leaving 13 bases unmatched. Germline V gene data show CDR1 as SGHNT and CDR2 as YYREEE (reference sequence). The CDR3 is 16 amino acids. DNA for the CDR3: TGTGCCAGCAGGGACAAGGGCGCGGGAGATAACAATGAGCAGTTCTTC. Translating it yields CASRDKGAGDNNEQFF.

This clone appeared many times. The sample contains more than one DNA sequence encoding this CDR3. The rearrangement joins TRBV2 to TRBJ2-7, with 10 bases aligning to TRBD1. After removal of 4 bases from V and 6 bases from J, the junction contained 3 bases not matched to a gene. Germline CDR1 is SNHLY and CDR2 is FYNNEI. The CDR3 contains 13 residues. CDR3 DNA sequence: TGTGCCAGCAGTGGGGACAGGGGCCGCGAGCAGTACTTC. Encoded protein: CASSGDRGREQYF. Drawing the rest from reference TRBV2 and TRBJ2-7, the complete variable domain is EPEVTQTPSHQVTQMGQEVILRCVPISNHLYFYWYRQILGQKVEFLVSFYNNEISEKSEIFDDQFSVERPDGSNFTLKIRSTKLEDSAMYFCASSGDRGREQYFGPGTRLTVT.

This clone has just a few counts. This sequence may be a read error, since a much larger clone differs from it by one base. Other DNA sequences in this sample translate to the same CDR3. The chain recombines TRBV7-9 with TRBJ1-1, with D maybe TRBD1 (6 bases). Germline V CDR1 and CDR2: SEHNR, FQNEAQ (reference sequence). The CDR3 has 15 residues. The V end was cut by 1 base, the J end by 1 base, with 10 bases between. The CDR3 DNA follows: TGTGCCAGCAGCTTAGAGACAGGAGGGAACACTGAAGCTTTCTTT. Amino acid sequence: CASSLETGGNTEAFF.

V and J are TRBV4-1 and TRBJ2-1; tentatively, D is TRBD1 or TRBD2 (5 bases each). The ends were cut back, 2 bases at V and 10 bases at J, with 21 bases in the middle. The CDR3 has 16 residues. Germline loops: CDR1 MGHRA, CDR2 YSYEKL. The CDR3 sequence is CASSQLPGPGQLEQFF. The CDR3 DNA is TGCGCCAGCAGCCAATTGCCGGGACCAGGCCAGCTCGAGCAGTTCTTC.

As concerns this clone: A far bigger clonotype differs at one base, so this is likely a read error. The chain joins TRBV2 to TRBJ2-7; D may be TRBD2 (7 bases). This CDR3 region has 17 residues. The V gene's germline CDR1 is SNHLY and CDR2 FYNNEI. CDR3 amino acids: CASITGGSKVFTYGQYF. In DNA, the CDR3 is TGTGCCAGCATCACGGGGGGCTCCAAGGTTTTTACCTACGGGCAGTACTTC.

J is TRBJ2-7 and V is TRBV28; D is possibly TRBD1 (5 bases). Germline V gives CDR1 MDHEN, CDR2 SYDVKM. This CDR3 is 15 amino acids long. The V gene lost 1 base and the J gene lost 4 bases, with 14 bases spanning the gap. This CDR3 is CASSLFGQGGYEQYF. DNA for the CDR3: TGTGCCAGCAGTTTATTCGGCCAGGGCGGATACGAGCAGTACTTC.

This sequence joins TRBV4-2 and TRBJ2-1; D is ambiguous. The V gene lost 3 bases and the J gene lost 7 bases, with 10 bases spanning the gap. CDR1 is LGHNA, CDR2 YNFKEQ, per germline. This CDR3 region has 13 residues. The CDR3 nucleotides read TGTGCCAGCAGCCAGATCGGCTGGAATGAGCAGTTCTTC. It encodes CASSQIGWNEQFF.

The V call is TRBV5-1, the J call TRBJ2-3, with unresolved D. The CDR3 consists of 13 residues. Trimming stripped 7 bases from V and 2 bases from J, with 11 bases between. Per germline, CDR1 SGHRS and CDR2 YFSETQ. This chain's CDR3 is CASLRADTDTQYF. The CDR3 DNA is TGCGCCAGCCTTCGGGCAGACACAGATACGCAGTATTTT.

V is TRBV4-2 and J is TRBJ1-2, with D tentatively TRBD1 (5 bases). The CDR3 runs 15 residues. V was shortened by 3 bases and J by 0 bases, with 11 bases between the two germline ends. The V gene's germline CDR1 is LGHNA and CDR2 YNFKEQ. This chain's CDR3 is CASSHSDRTNYGYTF. The CDR3 DNA reads TGTGCCAGCAGCCACTCAGACAGAACTAACTATGGCTACACCTTC.

The genes are TRBV6-6 and TRBJ2-7; tentative D call: TRBD2 (5 bases). Germline V lookup: CDR1 MNHNY, CDR2 SVGAGI (reference sequence). The CDR3 covers 12 residues. Trimming shortened V by 7 bases and J by 4 bases, and 11 bases separated the two germline ends. CDR3 sequence: CASTERGYEQYF. The CDR3 DNA reads TGTGCCAGCACTGAACGGGGATACGAGCAGTACTTC.